The rows below give T cell receptor beta chains drawn from one sample of a study of OX40 agonist ivuxolimab in advanced cancers. The table came from immunoSEQ multiplex PCR; TCRdb's copy has only in-frame clones and leaves some out. In the table there are 80,000 to 85,000 clones, about 82% of which are singletons. This material consisted of CD4+ or CD8+ T cells sorted from blood, taken in a trial of the OX40 agonist ivuxolimab. Receptors were obtained from an adult with an advanced solid tumor such as melanoma, head and neck, liver or kidney cancer. CDR3s include the opening cysteine and the closing phenylalanine or tryptophan. The D gene is left open where the match is weak. Expanded clones are given a class, and other clones once, few, many or no size at all.

TRBV27	NA	15	NA	TRBJ1-4	TGTGCCAGCACCTCGCTCAAAGGGAAAGTGGAAAAACTGTTTTTT	CASTSLKGKVEKLFF
TRBV6-5	NA	13	NA	TRBJ1-3	TGTGCCAGCAGCCAGGACTCTGGAAACACCATATATTTT	CASSQDSGNTIYF
TRBV7-2	NA	14	NA	TRBJ1-3	TGTGCCAGCAGCCCTACTAACTCTGGAAACACCATATATTTT	CASSPTNSGNTIYF
TRBV30	NA	14	NA	TRBJ2-5	TGTGCCTGGAGCGGAGAAAGCCTAGCTGGGACCCAGTACTTC	CAWSGESLAGTQYF
TRBV2	NA	11	NA	TRBJ2-3	TGTGCCAGCAGTGGGGCAGATACGCAGTATTTT	CASSGADTQYF
TRBV13	NA	14	NA	TRBJ2-4	TGTGCCAGCAGCTCGCCGACAGCAAAAAACATTCAGTACTTC	CASSSPTAKNIQYF
TRBV30	few	17	NA	TRBJ2-1	TGTGCCTGGACACATCTAGGGGTCATCGCCGACTACAATGAGCAGTTCTTC	CAWTHLGVIADYNEQFF
TRBV21-1	NA	14	NA	TRBJ2-3	TGTGCCAGCAGCTCGCGGATAGGACCCGATACGCAGTATTTT	CASSSRIGPDTQYF
TRBV7-8	NA	14	NA	TRBJ1-4	TGTGCCAGCAGCTTTTCCGGGTTTAATGAAAAACTGTTTTTT	CASSFSGFNEKLFF
TRBV15	NA	17	TRBD2	TRBJ2-2	TGTGCCACCAGCAGTTTCGGTGCGGGGAGGGCCGACGGGGAGCTGTTTTTT	CATSSFGAGRADGELFF
TRBV2	NA	13	NA	TRBJ1-1	TGTGCCAGCAGGCGGAACCTTAACACTGAAGCTTTCTTT	CASRRNLNTEAFF
TRBV6-1	NA	14	NA	TRBJ1-1	TGTGCCAGCAGTGAAGCATGGGGGGGGACTGAAGCTTTCTTT	CASSEAWGGTEAFF
TRBV9	once	14	NA	TRBJ2-3	TGTGCCAGCAGCGTAAGTGCTAGCACAGATACGCAGTATTTT	CASSVSASTDTQYF
TRBV25-1	NA	13	TRBD1	TRBJ1-6	TGTGCCAGCGTACAGGGGGCACAGTCACCCCTCCACTTT	CASVQGAQSPLHF
TRBV11-3	few	15	TRBD1	TRBJ2-2	TGTGCCAGCAGCGAGACAGGGTCGAGTACCGGGGAGCTGTTTTTT	CASSETGSSTGELFF
TRBV19	NA	14	TRBD1	TRBJ1-5	TGTGCCAGTAAGAGGACAGGGGGAAATCAGCCCCAGCATTTT	CASKRTGGNQPQHF
TRBV14	NA	12	NA	TRBJ2-7	TGTGCCAGCAGCCAAGTCTCCAACGAGCAGTACTTC	CASSQVSNEQYF
TRBV7-9	NA	14	NA	TRBJ1-3	TGTGCCAGCAGCTTCTGGGAGACGGAAACACCAATATATTTT	CASSFWETETPIYF
TRBV6-1	NA	15	TRBD2	TRBJ2-7	TGTGCCAGCAGTGTTCGACTAGCGGAACACTACGAGCAGTACTTC	CASSVRLAEHYEQYF
TRBV18	NA	12	NA	TRBJ2-7	TGTGCCAGCTCATCCCTAGAGGGCGAGCAGTACTTC	CASSSLEGEQYF
TRBV5-4	NA	16	NA	TRBJ2-6	TGTGCCAGCAGCTTACCCAGAGGCTCTGGGGCCAACGTCCTGACTTTC	CASSLPRGSGANVLTF
TRBV7-2	NA	16	NA	TRBJ2-7	TGTGCCAGCAGCCTCATGGCAGGGGTTTCCTCCTACGAGCAGTACTTC	CASSLMAGVSSYEQYF
TRBV7-7	NA	16	TRBD2	TRBJ2-5	TGTGCTAGCAGCCCGTCGACTAGCGGAGAGTGGGAGACCCAGTACTTC	CASSPSTSGEWETQYF
TRBV9	NA	16	TRBD1	TRBJ2-2	TGTGCCAGCAGCGCCGGGGGACAGGGGTACACCGGGGAGCTGTTTTTT	CASSAGGQGYTGELFF
TRBV5-1	NA	16	NA	TRBJ2-5	TGCGCCAGCAGCTTGTGGCCTTGGGGACGTGGGGAGACCCAGTACTTC	CASSLWPWGRGETQYF
TRBV6-1	NA	13	NA	TRBJ2-4	TGTGCCAGCAACGGGGGGACAGTTAACATTCAGTACTTC	CASNGGTVNIQYF
TRBV7-3	NA	14	NA	TRBJ2-1	TGTGCCAGCAGCCCCTGGGGGACTGACAATGAGCAGTTCTTC	CASSPWGTDNEQFF
TRBV2	NA	14	NA	TRBJ2-1	TGTGCCGACCAAAAGACTCCAGCCGCCAATGAGCAGTTCTTC	CADQKTPAANEQFF
TRBV7-2	NA	14	NA	TRBJ1-1	TGTGCCAGCAGCCCGGGACGGCACAACACTGAAGCTTTCTTT	CASSPGRHNTEAFF
TRBV11-2	once	18	TRBD2	TRBJ2-7	TGTGCCAGCAGCTTAGATCGGACTAGCGGGAGTCAAGCCAACGAGCAGTACTTC	CASSLDRTSGSQANEQYF
TRBV15	NA	16	TRBD2	TRBJ2-1	TGTGCCACCAGTACTAGCGGGGGGGGCTCCTACAATGAGCAGTTCTTC	CATSTSGGGSYNEQFF
TRBV30	NA	17	TRBD1	TRBJ2-6	TGTGCCTGGAAATTGTGGACAGGGGACTATGGGGCCAACGTCCTGACTTTC	CAWKLWTGDYGANVLTF
TRBV12-5	NA	14	NA	TRBJ2-7	TGTGCTAGTGGTTTGGGGTACAGCATCTACGAGCAGTACTTC	CASGLGYSIYEQYF
TRBV27	NA	15	TRBD1	TRBJ2-7	TGTGCCAGCAGTTCCCCGGGACAGGGCCTCTACGAGCAGTACTTC	CASSSPGQGLYEQYF
TRBV5-5	NA	14	NA	TRBJ1-1	TGTGCCAGCAGCTTGAGGGGCTGGAACACTGAAGCTTTCTTT	CASSLRGWNTEAFF
TRBV7-9	NA	17	NA	TRBJ2-1	TGTGCCAGCAGCTTACCCCAGCGCGGGCCCTCTTGGAATGAGCAGTTCTTC	CASSLPQRGPSWNEQFF
TRBV5-1	NA	19	TRBD1	TRBJ2-6	TGCGCCAGCAGCTCCCCCGGACAGGGCCGAACCTCTGGGGCCAACGTCCTGACTTTC	CASSSPGQGRTSGANVLTF
TRBV29-1	NA	13	NA	TRBJ1-2	TGCAGCGTTGAGAGGGGCTCAATCTATGGCTACACCTTC	CSVERGSIYGYTF
TRBV25-1	NA	17	TRBD1	TRBJ1-4	TGTGCCAGCAGTTCCTTGGACAGGGGTGCAACTAATGAAAAACTGTTTTTT	CASSSLDRGATNEKLFF
TRBV29-1	once	13	NA	TRBJ1-2	TGCAGCGTTGAATCCGTGTCATACTATGGCTACACCTTC	CSVESVSYYGYTF
TRBV10-2	NA	14	TRBD1	TRBJ1-5	TGCGCCAGCAGTGATCCAGGGGGAAAACAGCCCCAGCATTTT	CASSDPGGKQPQHF
TRBV7-8	medium-sized	14	TRBD1	TRBJ1-1	TGTGCCAGCAGCTTAGCGCAGGGGGCGATTGAAGCTTTCTTT	CASSLAQGAIEAFF
TRBV7-2	NA	15	TRBD1	TRBJ2-7	TGTGCCAGCAGCTTAGGAGGACAGGGGATCTACGAGCAGTACTTC	CASSLGGQGIYEQYF
TRBV5-6	NA	14	TRBD2	TRBJ2-3	TGTGCCAGCAGCTTGCGGGGGGGCACAGATACGCAGTATTTT	CASSLRGGTDTQYF
TRBV21-1	once	15	NA	TRBJ2-7	TGTGCCAGCAGCAAAAGGGCCAACTCAGACTACGAGCAGTACTTC	CASSKRANSDYEQYF
TRBV19	once	15	TRBD1	TRBJ2-5	TGTGCCAGTAGGGGGGCCGGGACAGGGGTAGAGACCCAGTACTTC	CASRGAGTGVETQYF
TRBV19	NA	16	TRBD1	TRBJ1-1	TGTGCCAGTAGTATGCGGGACAGCCTTATGAACACTGAAGCTTTCTTT	CASSMRDSLMNTEAFF
TRBV30	NA	12	NA	TRBJ2-1	TGTGCCTGGAGTCCCCGGGAGAGTGAGCAGTTCTTC	CAWSPRESEQFF
TRBV19	NA	15	NA	TRBJ2-5	TGTGCCAGTAGCACAGGAGGACAGTCAAAAGAGACCCAGTACTTC	CASSTGGQSKETQYF
TRBV28	NA	16	TRBD1	TRBJ1-3	TGTGCCAGCAGCCTATACAGGGGAGAATCGGGAAACACCATATATTTT	CASSLYRGESGNTIYF
TRBV11-2	NA	13	NA	TRBJ1-1	TGTGCCAGCAGCTTAGGCGGCGTACCTCGGGCTTTCTTT	CASSLGGVPRAFF
TRBV7-9	NA	13	NA	TRBJ1-4	TGTGCCAGCATGCGGTCAGCCAATGAAAAACTGTTTTTT	CASMRSANEKLFF